What follows is one T cell receptor (beta chain) and its context. Its antigen is not yet known. No per-base quality is available; no much larger clone lies one base away. Sequences LGHNA (CDR1) and YNFKEQ (CDR2) are obtained from the germline V gene. The cysteine opens and the phenylalanine closes a CDR3 of 17 amino acids. Just CDR3 DNA is preserved here, 51 bases in frame from base 1. V lost 4 bases and J lost 9 bases, and the count of bases not matched to a germline gene is 16. TCRbeta CDR3 regions were sequenced with the immunoSEQ Assay. After extraction, genomic DNA underwent amplification by bias-controlled multiplex PCR, followed by high-throughput sequencing. The paper's data handling went like this. To quantify the absolute abundance of every unique TCRbeta CDR3 region, sequences were collapsed and filtered. Usable DNA was measured by amplifying reference genes present in all nucleated cells, and TCRbeta template counts were normalized to that usable DNA to estimate T cell fraction. Repertoire TCRs were annotated as SARS-CoV-2-specific when V gene, CDR3 amino acid sequence and J gene were exactly matched to a known reactive TCR set. The reference SARS-CoV-2 TCR set was derived from MIRA and filtered for enrichment in COVID-19-positive ImmuneCODE repertoires, a step that removed public or cross-reactive TCRs. Based on the MIRA antigens, annotated TCRs were further analysed at the level of specific ORF or position within ORF. Breadth was defined as the number of annotated unique rearrangements divided by the total number of unique productive rearrangements, and depth was defined as the summed frequency of the annotated unique rearrangements. TCR breadth was compared between groups using two-sided Wilcoxon rank-sum tests. This is the immuneACCESS table as TCRdb keeps it, with only in-frame sequences that have V and J called. A part of the clones is gone; compared with another copy, unresolved V genes explain less than half, and the rest is unexplained. The DNA gave D and trimming, while V, J and clone size come from that table. The sample table shows hundreds of thousands of clones, and around nine tenths are seen once. About 3.4% of the sample rests with the top ten.

This sample stems from a study of Ad26.COV2.S vaccination and SARS-CoV-2 variants (TCRdb year 2021). Study-level background: Donors in the vaccine arm were drawn from COV1001, a multicentre, randomized, double-blind, placebo-controlled phase I-IIa trial testing Ad26.COV2.S in healthy adults. Throughout the experiments and outcome assessment, investigators stayed blinded to trial group allocation. Sequencing of the TCRbeta repertoire served to evaluate the specificity and breadth of SARS-CoV-2-reactive T cell receptors following Ad26.COV2.S vaccination. A total of approximately 30 samples were included in the TCR-sequenced set, comprising around 20 Ad26.COV2.S vaccine recipients, 5 placebo recipients and 8 SARS-CoV-2 convalescent individuals. Trial participants were randomized into five groups of five: low-dose or high-dose Ad26.COV2.S given once or twice, or placebo on both occasions. Dosing of Ad26.COV2.S was intramuscular, at either 5x10^10 or 1x10^11 viral particles, delivered as one shot or as two shots spaced 56 days apart. On the study overall, not on this receptor specifically: Compared with placebo recipients, Ad26.COV2.S recipients showed higher spike-specific TCR breadth (P = 0.0014). Substantial breadth of spike-specific CD8+ and CD4+ T cell responses was reported after vaccination. It was noted by the authors that total T cell responses may have been underestimated by the TCR breadth and depth analyses. The study lacked the statistical power to compare responses across vaccine doses or regimens. Vaccine and placebo recipients had similar non-spike TCR breadth, a finding consistent with the vaccine containing only spike.

The treatment or condition tag for this specimen amounts to: about 20 received Ad26.COV2.S at low or high dose, single or two shots; 5 received placebo; per-sample allocation not given. For vaccine and placebo recipients, the sequenced repertoires came from samples collected on day 63 after the first injection. Cohort 1b enrolled 25 to 30 adults aged 18-55 years at a single site in Boston, USA, between 29 July and 7 August 2020. As a vaccine, Ad26.COV2.S was a replication-incompetent adenovirus type 26 vector that expressed a prefusion-stabilized SARS-CoV-2 spike protein derived from the original Wuhan strain.

The chain uses TRBV4-2 and TRBJ2-3; 10 bases in the junction line up with TRBD2. The sequences come from peripheral blood, collected in a trial of Ad26.COV2.S vaccine versus placebo. The receptor's source is a person aged 18-60 years who received the Ad26.COV2.S COVID-19 vaccine or a placebo. The nucleotides are TGTGCCAGCAGCCCTGGGGGAGCGGGGGGGCCGTTTTCCACGCAGTATTTT. Its translation reads: CASSPGGAGGPFSTQYF.